This TCR beta chain was sequenced for a study of identical twins. Findings of the study overall: Among beta out-of-frame sequences, excess sharing between twins appeared weaker. Models predicted less out-of-frame TCR alpha sharing in monozygotic twins than was found.

This clonotype turned up a few times. Antigen: not known. This CDR3 spans 18 amino acids. Germline CDR1 and CDR2: SGHAT and FQDESV (reference sequence). V dropped 5 bases and J dropped 0; count of bases not matched to a gene: 8. TCRdb re-derived calls from the 5' RACE reads in MiXCR, one entry per CDR3 protein. Among approximately 630,000 distinct CDR3 sequences listed, under 8.5% were seen once. The sample was also reused in another study, on yellow fever vaccine responses in identical twins.

The chain uses TRBV11-1 and TRBJ2-3, with TRBD2 matching over 13 bases. The specimen sequenced was PBMCs. This TCR was recovered from a woman aged 18-29 years in good health. The CDR3 here is CASSLKGLAGTSTDTQYF. The CDR3 nucleotides are TGTGCCAGCAGCCTGAAGGGACTAGCGGGGACTAGCACAGATACGCAGTATTTT.